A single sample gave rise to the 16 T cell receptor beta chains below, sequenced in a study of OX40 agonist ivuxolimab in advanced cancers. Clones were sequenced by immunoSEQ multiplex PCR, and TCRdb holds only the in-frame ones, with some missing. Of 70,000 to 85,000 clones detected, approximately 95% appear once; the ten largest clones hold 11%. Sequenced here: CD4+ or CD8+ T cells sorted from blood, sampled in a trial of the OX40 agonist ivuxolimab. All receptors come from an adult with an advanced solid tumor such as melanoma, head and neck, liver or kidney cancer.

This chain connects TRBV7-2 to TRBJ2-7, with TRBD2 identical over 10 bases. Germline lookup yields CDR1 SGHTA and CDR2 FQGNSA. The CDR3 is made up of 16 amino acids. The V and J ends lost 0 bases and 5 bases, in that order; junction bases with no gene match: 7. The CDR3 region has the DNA TGTGCCAGCAGCTTAGCGTTTGAACTAGCGGGAAACGAGCAGTACTTC. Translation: CASSLAFELAGNEQYF.

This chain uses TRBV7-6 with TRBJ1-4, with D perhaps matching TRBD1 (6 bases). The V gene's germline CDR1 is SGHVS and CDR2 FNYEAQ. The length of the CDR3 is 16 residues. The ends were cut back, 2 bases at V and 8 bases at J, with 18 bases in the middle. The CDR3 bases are TGTGCCAGCAGCTTATACAACAGGGAAGAAGACGAAAAACTGTTTTTT. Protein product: CASSLYNREEDEKLFF. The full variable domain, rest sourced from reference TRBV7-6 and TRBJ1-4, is GAGVSQSPRYKVTKRGQDVALRCDPISGHVSLYWYRQALGQGPEFLTYFNYEAQQDKSGLPNDRFSAERPEGSISTLTIQRTEQRDSAMYRCASSLYNREEDEKLFFGSGTQLSVL.

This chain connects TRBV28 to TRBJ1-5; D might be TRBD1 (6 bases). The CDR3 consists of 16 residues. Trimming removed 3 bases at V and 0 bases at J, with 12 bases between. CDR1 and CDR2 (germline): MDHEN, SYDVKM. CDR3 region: CASSFYRDYSNQPQHF. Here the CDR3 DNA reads TGTGCCAGCAGTTTCTACAGGGACTATAGCAATCAGCCCCAGCATTTT.

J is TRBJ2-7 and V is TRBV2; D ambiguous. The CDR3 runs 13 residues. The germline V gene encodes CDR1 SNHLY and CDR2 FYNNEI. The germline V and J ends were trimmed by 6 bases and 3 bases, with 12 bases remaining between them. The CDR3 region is CASRGSQSYEQYF. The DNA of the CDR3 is TGTGCCAGCAGGGGATCTCAGAGCTACGAGCAGTACTTC.

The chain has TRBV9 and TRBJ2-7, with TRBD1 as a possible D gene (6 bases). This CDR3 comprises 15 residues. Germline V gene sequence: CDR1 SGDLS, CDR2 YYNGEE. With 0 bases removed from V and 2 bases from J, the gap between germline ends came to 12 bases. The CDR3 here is CASSVEGVPTYEQYF. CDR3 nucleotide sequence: TGTGCCAGCAGCGTAGAGGGGGTTCCCACCTACGAGCAGTACTTC.

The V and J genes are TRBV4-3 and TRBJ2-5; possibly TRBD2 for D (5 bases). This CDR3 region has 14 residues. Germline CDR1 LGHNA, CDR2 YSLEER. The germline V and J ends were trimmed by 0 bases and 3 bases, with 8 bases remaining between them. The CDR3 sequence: CASSQERAEETQYF. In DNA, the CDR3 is TGCGCCAGCAGCCAAGAAAGAGCGGAAGAGACCCAGTACTTC.

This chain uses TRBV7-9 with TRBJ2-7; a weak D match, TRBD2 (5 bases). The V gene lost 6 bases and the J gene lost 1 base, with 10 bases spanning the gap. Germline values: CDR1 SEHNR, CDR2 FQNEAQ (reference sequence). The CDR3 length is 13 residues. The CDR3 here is CASSHPGSYEQYF. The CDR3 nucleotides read TGTGCCAGCAGTCACCCGGGGTCCTACGAGCAGTACTTC.

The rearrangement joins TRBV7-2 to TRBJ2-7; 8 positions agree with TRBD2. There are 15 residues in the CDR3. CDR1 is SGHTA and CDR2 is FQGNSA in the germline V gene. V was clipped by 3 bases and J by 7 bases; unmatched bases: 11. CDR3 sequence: CASSFLGTSGSEQYF. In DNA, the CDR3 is TGTGCCAGCAGCTTCCTCGGGACTAGTGGGAGTGAGCAGTACTTC.

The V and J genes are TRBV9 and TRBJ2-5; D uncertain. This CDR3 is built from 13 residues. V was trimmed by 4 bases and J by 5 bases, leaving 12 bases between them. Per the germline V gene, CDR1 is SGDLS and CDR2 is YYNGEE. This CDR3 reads CASSSSRWETQYF. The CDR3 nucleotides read TGTGCCAGCAGCTCCAGCCGATGGGAGACCCAGTACTTC.

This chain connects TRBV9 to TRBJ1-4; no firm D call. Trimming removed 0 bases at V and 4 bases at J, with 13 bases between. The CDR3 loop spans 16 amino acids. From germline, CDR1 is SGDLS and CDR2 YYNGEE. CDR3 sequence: CASSVESGFGNEKLFF. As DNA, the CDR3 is TGTGCCAGCAGCGTAGAATCTGGGTTTGGTAATGAAAAACTGTTTTTT.

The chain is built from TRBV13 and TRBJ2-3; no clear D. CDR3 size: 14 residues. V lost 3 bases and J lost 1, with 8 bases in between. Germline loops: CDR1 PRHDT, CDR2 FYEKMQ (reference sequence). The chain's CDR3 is CASSFSIRTDTQYF. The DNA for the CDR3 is TGTGCCAGCAGCTTCTCGATACGCACAGATACGCAGTATTTT.

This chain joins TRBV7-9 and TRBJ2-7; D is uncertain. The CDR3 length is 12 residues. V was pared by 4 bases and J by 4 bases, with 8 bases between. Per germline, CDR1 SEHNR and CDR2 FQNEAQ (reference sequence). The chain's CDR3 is CASSSDLYEQYF. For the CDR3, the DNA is TGTGCCAGCAGCTCCGACTTGTACGAGCAGTACTTC.

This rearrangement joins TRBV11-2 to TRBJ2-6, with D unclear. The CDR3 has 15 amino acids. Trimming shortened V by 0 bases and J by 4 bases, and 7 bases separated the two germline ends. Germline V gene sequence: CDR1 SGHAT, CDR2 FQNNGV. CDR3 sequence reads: CASSLEAAGANVLTF. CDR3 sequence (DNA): TGTGCCAGCAGCTTAGAGGCCGCGGGGGCCAACGTCCTGACTTTC.

The CDR3 DNA reads as TGTGCCAGCAGTTTTGAAGCAGGTCAGCCCCAGCATTTT. Amino acid sequence: CASSFEAGQPQHF. The chain carries TRBV27 and TRBJ1-5; unclear D gene. V lost 3 bases, J lost 6 bases, and 9 bases lay in between. This CDR3 is built from 13 residues. Germline CDR1 is MNHEY and CDR2 is SMNVEV (reference sequence).

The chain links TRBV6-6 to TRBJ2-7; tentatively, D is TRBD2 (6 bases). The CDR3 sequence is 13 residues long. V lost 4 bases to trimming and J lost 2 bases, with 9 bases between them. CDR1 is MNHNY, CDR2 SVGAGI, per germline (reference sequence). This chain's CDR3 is CASSSGDAYEQYF. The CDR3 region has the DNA TGTGCCAGCAGTTCGGGGGACGCCTACGAGCAGTACTTC.

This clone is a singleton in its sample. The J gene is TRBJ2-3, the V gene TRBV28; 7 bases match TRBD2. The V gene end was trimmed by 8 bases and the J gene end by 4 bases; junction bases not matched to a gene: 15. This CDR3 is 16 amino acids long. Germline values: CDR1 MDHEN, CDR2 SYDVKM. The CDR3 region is CASGTTSASWSDTQYF. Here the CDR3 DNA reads TGTGCCAGCGGAACAACTAGCGCCTCGTGGTCAGATACGCAGTATTTT.